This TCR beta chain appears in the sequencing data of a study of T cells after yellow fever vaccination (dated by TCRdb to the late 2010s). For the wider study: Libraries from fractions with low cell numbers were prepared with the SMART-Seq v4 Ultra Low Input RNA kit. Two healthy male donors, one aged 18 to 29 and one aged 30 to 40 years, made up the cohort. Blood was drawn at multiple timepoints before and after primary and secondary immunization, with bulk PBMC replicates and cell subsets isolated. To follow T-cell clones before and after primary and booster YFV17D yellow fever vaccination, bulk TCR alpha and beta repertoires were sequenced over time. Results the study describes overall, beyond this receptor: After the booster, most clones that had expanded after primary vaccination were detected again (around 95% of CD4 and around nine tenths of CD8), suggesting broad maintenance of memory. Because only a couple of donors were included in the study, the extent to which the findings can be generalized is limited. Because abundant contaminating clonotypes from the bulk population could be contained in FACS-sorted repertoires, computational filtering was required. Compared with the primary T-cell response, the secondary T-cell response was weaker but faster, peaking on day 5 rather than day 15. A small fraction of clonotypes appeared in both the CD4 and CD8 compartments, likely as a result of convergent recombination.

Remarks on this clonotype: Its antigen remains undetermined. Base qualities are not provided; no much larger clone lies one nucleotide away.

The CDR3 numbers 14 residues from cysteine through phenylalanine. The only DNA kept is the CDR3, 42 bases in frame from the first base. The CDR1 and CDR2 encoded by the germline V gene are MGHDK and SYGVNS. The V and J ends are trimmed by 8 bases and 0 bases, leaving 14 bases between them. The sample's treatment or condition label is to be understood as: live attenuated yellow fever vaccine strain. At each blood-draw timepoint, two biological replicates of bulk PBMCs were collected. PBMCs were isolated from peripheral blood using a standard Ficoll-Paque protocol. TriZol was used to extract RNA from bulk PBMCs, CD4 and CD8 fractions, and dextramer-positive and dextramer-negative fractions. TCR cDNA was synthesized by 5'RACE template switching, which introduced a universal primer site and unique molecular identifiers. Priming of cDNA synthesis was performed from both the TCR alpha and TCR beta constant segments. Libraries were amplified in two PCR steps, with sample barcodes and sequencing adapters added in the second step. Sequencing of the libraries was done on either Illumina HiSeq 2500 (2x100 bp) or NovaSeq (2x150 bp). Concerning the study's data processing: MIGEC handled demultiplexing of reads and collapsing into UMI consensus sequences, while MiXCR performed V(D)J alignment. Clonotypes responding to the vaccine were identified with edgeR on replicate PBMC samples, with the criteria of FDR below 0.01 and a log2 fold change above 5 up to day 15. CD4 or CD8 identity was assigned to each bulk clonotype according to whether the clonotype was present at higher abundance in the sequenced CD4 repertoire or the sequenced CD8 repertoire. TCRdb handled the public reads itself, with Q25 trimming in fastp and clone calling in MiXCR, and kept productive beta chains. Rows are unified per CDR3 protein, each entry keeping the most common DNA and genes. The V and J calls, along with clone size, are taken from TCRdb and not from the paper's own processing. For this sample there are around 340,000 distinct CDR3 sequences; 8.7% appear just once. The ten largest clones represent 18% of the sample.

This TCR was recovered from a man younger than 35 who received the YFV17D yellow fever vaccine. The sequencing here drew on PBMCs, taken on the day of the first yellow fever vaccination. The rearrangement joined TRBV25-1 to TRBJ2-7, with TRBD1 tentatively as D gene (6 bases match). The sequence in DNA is TGTGCCAGCCTGGACAGCCGAGGCTCCTACGAGCAGTACTTC. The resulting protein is CASLDSRGSYEQYF.